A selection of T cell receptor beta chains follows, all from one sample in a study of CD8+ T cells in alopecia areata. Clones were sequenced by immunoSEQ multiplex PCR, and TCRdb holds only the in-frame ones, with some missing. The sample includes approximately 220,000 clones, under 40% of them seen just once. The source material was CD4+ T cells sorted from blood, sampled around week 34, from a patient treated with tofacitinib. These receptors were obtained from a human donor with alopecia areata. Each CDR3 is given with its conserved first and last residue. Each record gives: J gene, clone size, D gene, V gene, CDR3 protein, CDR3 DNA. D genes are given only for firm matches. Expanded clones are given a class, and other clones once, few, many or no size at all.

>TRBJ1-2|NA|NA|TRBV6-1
CASSEADYGYTF
TGTGCCAGCAGTGAAGCGGACTATGGCTACACCTTC
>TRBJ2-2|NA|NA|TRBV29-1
CSARTSDTGELFF
TGCAGCGCAAGGACATCCGACACCGGGGAGCTGTTTTTT
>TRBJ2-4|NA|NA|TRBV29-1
CSVVPGVAKNIQYF
TGCAGCGTTGTCCCGGGGGTAGCCAAAAACATTCAGTACTTC
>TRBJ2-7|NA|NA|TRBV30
CAWSEGRGYIEQYF
TGTGCCTGGAGCGAGGGCAGGGGATATATCGAGCAGTACTTC
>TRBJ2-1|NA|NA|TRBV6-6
CASSYLNPGDGNEQFF
TGTGCCAGCAGTTACTTGAATCCTGGAGACGGCAATGAGCAGTTCTTC
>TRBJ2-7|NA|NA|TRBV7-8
CASSSELTGTEEQYF
TGTGCCAGCAGTTCGGAATTGACAGGCACTGAGGAGCAGTACTTC
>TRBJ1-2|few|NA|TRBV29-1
CSVDRVWDGYTF
TGCAGCGTTGACAGGGTGTGGGATGGCTACACCTTC
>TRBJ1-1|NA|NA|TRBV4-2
CASSIQPRNTEAFF
TGTGCCAGCAGCATCCAACCCAGGAACACTGAAGCTTTCTTT
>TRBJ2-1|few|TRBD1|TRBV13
CASSKVQGYFYNEQFF
TGTGCCAGCAGCAAAGTACAGGGGTACTTCTACAATGAGCAGTTCTTC
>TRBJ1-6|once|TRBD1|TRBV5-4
CASSASTGNGSPLHF
TGTGCCAGCAGCGCCTCGACAGGGAATGGTTCACCCCTCCACTTT
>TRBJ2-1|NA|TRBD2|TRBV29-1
CSVEDRQRGTYNEQFF
TGCAGCGTTGAAGACCGTCAGCGGGGGACCTACAATGAGCAGTTCTTC
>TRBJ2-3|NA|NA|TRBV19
CASRSTGLDTQYF
TGTGCCAGTAGGTCAACAGGGTTAGATACGCAGTATTTT
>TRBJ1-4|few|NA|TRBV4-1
CASSQDPLGEKLFF
TGCGCCAGCAGCCAGGACCCCCTTGGCGAAAAACTGTTTTTT
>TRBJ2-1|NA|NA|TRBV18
CASSPSYNEQFF
TGTGCCAGCTCCCCCTCGTACAATGAGCAGTTCTTC
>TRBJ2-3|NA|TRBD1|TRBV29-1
CSAGQGEPTDTQYF
TGCAGCGCCGGACAGGGAGAGCCCACAGATACGCAGTATTTT
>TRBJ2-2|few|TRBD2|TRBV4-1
CASSQDRLAANTGELFF
TGCGCCAGCAGCCAAGACCGACTAGCTGCGAACACCGGGGAGCTGTTTTTT
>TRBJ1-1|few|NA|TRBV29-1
CSVASHTEAFF
TGCAGCGTAGCCAGTCACACTGAAGCTTTCTTT
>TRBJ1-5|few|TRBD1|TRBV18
CATTGNSNQPQHF
TGTGCCACGACAGGGAATAGCAATCAGCCCCAGCATTTT
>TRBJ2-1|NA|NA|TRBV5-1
CASSLASGVSYNEQFF
TGCGCCAGCAGCTTGGCGTCAGGGGTCTCCTACAATGAGCAGTTCTTC
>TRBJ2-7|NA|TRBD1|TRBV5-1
CASSPGTESSYEQYF
TGCGCCAGCTCACCCGGGACAGAGAGCTCCTACGAGCAGTACTTC
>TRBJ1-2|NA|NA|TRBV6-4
CASSPRGTNYGYTF
TGTGCCAGCAGTCCCAGGGGAACTAACTATGGCTACACCTTC
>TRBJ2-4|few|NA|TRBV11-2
CASSETGVNIQYF
TGTGCCAGCAGCGAAACCGGTGTCAACATTCAGTACTTC
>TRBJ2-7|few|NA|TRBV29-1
CSVSGTPSSEQYF
TGCAGCGTATCCGGGACACCAAGTTCCGAGCAGTACTTC
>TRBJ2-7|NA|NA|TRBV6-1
CASSDQAPSYEQYF
TGTGCCAGCAGTGATCAGGCCCCCTCCTACGAGCAGTACTTC
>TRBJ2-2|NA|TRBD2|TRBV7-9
CASSLARTSWFGELFF
TGTGCCAGCAGCTTAGCCCGGACTAGCTGGTTCGGGGAGCTGTTTTTT
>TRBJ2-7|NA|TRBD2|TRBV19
CASSRTSQEQYF
TGTGCCAGTAGCCGGACTAGCCAAGAGCAGTACTTC
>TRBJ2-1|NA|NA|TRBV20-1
CSARGAIEQFF
TGCAGTGCTAGGGGGGCGATTGAGCAGTTCTTC
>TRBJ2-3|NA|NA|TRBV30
CACQPRTALSSRDTQYF
TGTGCCTGCCAGCCTCGGACAGCCTTATCTAGCAGAGATACGCAGTATTTT
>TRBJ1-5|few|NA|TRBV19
CASSNTGPHQPQHF
TGTGCCAGTAGTAATACAGGGCCCCACCAGCCCCAGCATTTT
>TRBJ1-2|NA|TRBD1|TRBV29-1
CSVELGQGSGYTF
TGCAGCGTTGAATTAGGACAGGGTAGTGGCTACACCTTC
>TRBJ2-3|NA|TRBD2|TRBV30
CAWTTGGSSDTQYF
TGTGCCTGGACCACGGGGGGTAGCTCAGATACGCAGTATTTT
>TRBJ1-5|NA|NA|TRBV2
CASTQGRTANQPQHF
TGTGCCAGCACCCAGGGGAGGACAGCCAATCAGCCCCAGCATTTT
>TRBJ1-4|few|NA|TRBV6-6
CASKDSEKLFF
TGTGCCAGCAAAGATAGTGAAAAACTGTTTTTT
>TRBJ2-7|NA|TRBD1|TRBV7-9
CASSLGDRRYEQYF
TGTGCCAGCAGCTTAGGGGACAGGCGGTACGAGCAGTACTTC
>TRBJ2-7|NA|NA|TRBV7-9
CASSFPSGSYEQYF
TGTGCCAGCAGCTTCCCGTCAGGCTCCTACGAGCAGTACTTC
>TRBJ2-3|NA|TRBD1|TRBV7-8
CASSPQGFGDTQYF
TGTGCCAGCAGCCCACAGGGGTTCGGAGATACGCAGTATTTT
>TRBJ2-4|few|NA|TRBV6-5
CASMRSGAGNIQYF
TGTGCCAGCATGAGGTCGGGGGCCGGTAACATTCAGTACTTC
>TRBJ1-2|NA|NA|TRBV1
CTSSTRWGYTF
TGCACCAGCTCCACGCGGTGGGGGTACACCTTC
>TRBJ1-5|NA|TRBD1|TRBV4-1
CASRSQGAGQPQHF
TGCGCCAGCAGGTCACAGGGGGCAGGTCAGCCCCAGCATTTT
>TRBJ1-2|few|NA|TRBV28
CASRTSGANYGYTF
TGTGCCAGCAGAACGTCGGGGGCTAACTATGGCTACACCTTC
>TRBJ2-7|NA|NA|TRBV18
CASSSSQYEQYF
TGTGCCAGCTCATCGTCACAGTACGAGCAGTACTTC
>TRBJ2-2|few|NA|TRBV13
CASSLGRKMDLGNTGELFF
TGTGCCAGCAGCTTAGGACGGAAAATGGATTTGGGTAACACCGGGGAGCTGTTTTTT
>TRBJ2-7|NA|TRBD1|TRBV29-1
CSVRQGPFYEQYF
TGCAGCGTGCGACAGGGGCCGTTTTACGAGCAGTACTTC
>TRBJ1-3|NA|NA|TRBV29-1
CSVEDGGNGNTIYF
TGCAGCGTTGAGGATGGGGGCAATGGAAACACCATATATTTT
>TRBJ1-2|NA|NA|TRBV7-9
CASSLSVNYGYTF
TGTGCCAGCAGCTTATCGGTGAACTATGGCTACACCTTC
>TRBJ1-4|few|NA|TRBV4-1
CASSPTELEKLFF
TGCGCCAGCAGCCCTACAGAACTCGAAAAACTGTTTTTT
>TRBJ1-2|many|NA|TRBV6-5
CASSYQNYGYTF
TGTGCCAGCAGTTACCAGAACTATGGCTACACCTTC
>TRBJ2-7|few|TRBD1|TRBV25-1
CAIGTGPPYEQYF
TGTGCCATCGGGACAGGCCCACCCTACGAGCAGTACTTC